The subject of this entry is one T cell receptor beta chain. The antigen is undetermined. This specimen belongs to a study of early T cells in non-severe SARS-CoV-2 infection. Across the whole study: The input, bulk RNA from unsorted whole blood, was sequenced, and chains were unpaired.

Study-wide points: Matching against VDJdb likely underestimated virus-specific expansions, favoring anti-spike CD8.

As part of library construction, unique molecular identifiers were attached to individual cDNA molecules. TCRdb redid the calling of the 5' RACE reads with MiXCR, one entry per CDR3 protein. The sample records tens of thousands of distinct CDR3 sequences, 11% being singletons. CDR1 and CDR2 (germline): ENHRY, SYGVKD. J was trimmed by 8 bases and V by 10 bases; bases with no gene match: 11. This CDR3 region has 13 residues. Sequencing was performed on whole blood, taken at baseline. The genes are TRBV10-3 and TRBJ2-1; 7 nucleotides line up with TRBD2. This TCR derives from an adult who was a healthcare worker with PCR-confirmed SARS-CoV-2 infection or an uninfected control (not recorded which). Here the CDR3 DNA reads TGTGCCACCCGAGGGTTTCGGGAGGATGAGCAGTTCTTC. This sequence encodes CATRGFREDEQFF.